What follows are 10 T cell receptor beta chains derived from one specimen sequenced in a study of OX40 agonist ivuxolimab in advanced cancers. The table came from immunoSEQ multiplex PCR; TCRdb's copy has only in-frame clones and leaves some out. This sample yields about 57,000 clones, of which around 87% are seen a single time; 0.3% to 0.45% belongs to the top ten. Here the sequenced sample was CD4+ or CD8+ T cells sorted from blood, taken in a trial of the OX40 agonist ivuxolimab. The receptor source for this set is an adult with an advanced solid tumor such as melanoma, head and neck, liver or kidney cancer.

The chain carries TRBV6-5 and TRBJ2-5; D gene unclear. V was pared by 0 bases and J by 7 bases, with 18 bases between. Germline values: CDR1 MNHEY, CDR2 SVGAGI. The CDR3 consists of 16 residues. CDR3 nucleotides: TGTGCCAGCAGTTACTCAAGACAAGATGCATTTGGGACCCAGTACTTC. As protein: CASSYSRQDAFGTQYF.

The rearrangement joins TRBV19 to TRBJ1-1, with D possibly being TRBD1 (5 bases). The CDR3 extends over 12 amino acids. Deletions cut 8 bases from V and 5 bases from J, with 12 bases between. Germline V gives CDR1 LNHDA, CDR2 SQIVND (reference sequence). The CDR3 DNA reads as TGTGCCAGTGGCAGGGATGGGACTGAAGCTTTCTTT. It is translated as CASGRDGTEAFF.

J is TRBJ2-2 and V is TRBV2; 7 bases map to TRBD2. Unmatched junction bases numbered 3, after V lost 4 bases and J lost 4 bases. Germline CDR1 SNHLY, CDR2 FYNNEI. This CDR3 is 14 amino acids long. The CDR3 sequence is CASSGSGGTGELFF. As DNA, the CDR3 is TGTGCCAGCAGTGGTTCGGGGGGCACCGGGGAGCTGTTTTTT.

The chain recombines TRBV4-1 with TRBJ2-1, with unresolved D. Between the trimmed V and J ends, which lost 1 base and 3 bases, there was a span of 4 bases. Per the germline V gene, CDR1 is MGHRA and CDR2 is YSYEKL. This CDR3 contains 13 residues. CDR3 loop: CASSQASYNEQFF. The DNA for the CDR3 is TGCGCCAGCAGCCAAGCTAGCTACAATGAGCAGTTCTTC.

This chain connects TRBV18 to TRBJ1-1; TRBD1 agrees at 10 bases. The CDR3 runs to 17 residues. The junction had 7 bases not matched to a gene; V was cut back by 3 bases and J by 0 bases. The germline CDR1 and CDR2 sequences are KGHSH and LQKENI. The CDR3 bases are TGTGCCAGCTCACCGACAGGGGGCCCATATATGAACACTGAAGCTTTCTTT. Translating it yields CASSPTGGPYMNTEAFF.

The chain carries TRBV5-8 and TRBJ2-4; D might be TRBD2 (6 bases). V lost 3 bases to trimming and J lost 0 bases, with 16 bases between them. There are 17 residues in the CDR3. Germline CDR1 and CDR2: SGHTS and YDEGEE. In DNA form, the CDR3 reads TGTGCCAGCAGCTCGTCGGGAGTCATTCTAGCCAAAAACATTCAGTACTTC. Translated, it gives CASSSSGVILAKNIQYF. Supplemented by reference TRBV5-8 and TRBJ2-4, the full variable domain reads EAGVTQSPTHLIKTRGQQATLRCSPISGHTSVYWYQQALGLGLQFLLWYDEGEERNRGNFPPRFSGRQFPNYSSELNVNALELEDSALYLCASSSSGVILAKNIQYFGAGTRLSVL.

The CDR3: CASSLGDGGYQETQYF. In DNA form, the CDR3 reads TGTGCCAGCAGCTTAGGAGACGGTGGGTACCAAGAGACCCAGTACTTC. The genes are TRBV7-9 and TRBJ2-5, with D unclear. The V gene lost 1 base and the J gene lost 0 bases, with 12 bases spanning the gap. The CDR3 contains 16 residues. Per the germline V gene, CDR1 is SEHNR and CDR2 is FQNEAQ (reference sequence).

CDR3 loop: CASSQDGSTTSGNYEQYF. As DNA, the CDR3 is TGCGCCAGCAGCCAAGATGGATCGACGACTAGCGGGAACTACGAGCAGTACTTC. The rearrangement uses TRBV4-3 and TRBJ2-7; 11 nucleotides match TRBD2. CDR1 LGHNA and CDR2 YSLEER come from the germline V gene. This CDR3 region has 18 residues. Trimming took 0 bases from V and 3 from J; bases not matched to a gene: 10.

The CDR3 DNA sequence: TGTGCCAGCAGCGTCCGGGACTACCCAACCGGGGAGCTGTTTTTT. It is translated as CASSVRDYPTGELFF. This chain uses TRBV9 with TRBJ2-2; 7 bases map to TRBD2. The CDR3 totals 15 residues. V dropped 2 bases and J dropped 5; count of bases not matched to a gene: 6. Germline V gene lookup returns CDR1 SGDLS and CDR2 YYNGEE.

This clone was seen a handful of times. The gene calls are TRBV5-1 and TRBJ2-5; maybe TRBD2 (5 bases). CDR3 length: 13 residues. Trimming cost V 7 bases and J 5 bases, with 15 bases left between them. Germline V gene lookup returns CDR1 SGHRS and CDR2 YFSETQ. DNA of the CDR3: TGCGCCAGCCAGGAACGGGGTGGGGAGACCCAGTACTTC. It yields the protein CASQERGGETQYF.